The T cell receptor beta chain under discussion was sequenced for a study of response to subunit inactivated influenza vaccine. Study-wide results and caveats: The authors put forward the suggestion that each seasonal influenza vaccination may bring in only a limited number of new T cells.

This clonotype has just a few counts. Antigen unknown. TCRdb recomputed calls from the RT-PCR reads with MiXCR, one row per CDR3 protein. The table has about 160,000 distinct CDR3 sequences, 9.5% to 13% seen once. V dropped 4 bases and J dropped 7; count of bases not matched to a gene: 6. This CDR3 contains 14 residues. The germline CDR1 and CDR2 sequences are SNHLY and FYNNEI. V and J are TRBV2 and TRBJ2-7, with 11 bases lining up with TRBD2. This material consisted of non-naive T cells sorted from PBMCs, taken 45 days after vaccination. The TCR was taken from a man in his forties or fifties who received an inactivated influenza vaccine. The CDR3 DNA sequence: TGTGCCAGCAGTGTACTAGCGGGAGTACGAGAGCAGTACTTC. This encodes CASSVLAGVREQYF. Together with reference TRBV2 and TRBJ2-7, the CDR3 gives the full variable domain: EPEVTQTPSHQVTQMGQEVILRCVPISNHLYFYWYRQILGQKVEFLVSFYNNEISEKSEIFDDQFSVERPDGSNFTLKIRSTKLEDSAMYFCASSVLAGVREQYFGPGTRLTVT.